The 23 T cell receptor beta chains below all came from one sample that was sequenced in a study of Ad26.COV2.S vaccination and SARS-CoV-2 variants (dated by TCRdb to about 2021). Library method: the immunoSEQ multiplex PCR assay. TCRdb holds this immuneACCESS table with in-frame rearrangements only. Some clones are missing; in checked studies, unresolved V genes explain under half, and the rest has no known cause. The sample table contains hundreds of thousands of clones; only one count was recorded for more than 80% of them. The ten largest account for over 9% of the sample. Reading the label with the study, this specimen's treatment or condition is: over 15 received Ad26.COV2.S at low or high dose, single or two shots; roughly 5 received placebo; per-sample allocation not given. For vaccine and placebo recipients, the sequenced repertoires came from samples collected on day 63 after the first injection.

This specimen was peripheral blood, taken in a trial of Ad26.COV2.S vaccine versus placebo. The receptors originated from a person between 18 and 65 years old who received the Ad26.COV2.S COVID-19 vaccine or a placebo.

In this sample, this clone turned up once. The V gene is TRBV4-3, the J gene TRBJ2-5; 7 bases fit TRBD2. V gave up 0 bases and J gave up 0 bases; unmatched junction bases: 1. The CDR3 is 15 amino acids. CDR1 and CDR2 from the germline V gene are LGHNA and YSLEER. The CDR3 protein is CASSQDLADQETQYF. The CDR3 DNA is TGCGCCAGCAGCCAAGATCTAGCGGACCAAGAGACCCAGTACTTC.

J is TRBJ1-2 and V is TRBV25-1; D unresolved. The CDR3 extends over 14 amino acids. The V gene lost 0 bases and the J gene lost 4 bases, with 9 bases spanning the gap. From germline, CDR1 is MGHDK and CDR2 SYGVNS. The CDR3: CASSEYDLGYGYTF. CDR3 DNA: TGTGCCAGCAGTGAATATGATCTGGGCTATGGCTACACCTTC.

The CDR3 DNA is TGTGCCAGCAGCGCAACAGCGACTAGCGCCAGATTTGAGCAGTACTTC. Encoded protein: CASSATATSARFEQYF. The V gene is TRBV7-8, the J gene TRBJ2-7; TRBD2 aligns across 8 bases. With V trimmed by 5 bases and J by 7 bases, 16 bases remained unmatched. The CDR3 loop spans 16 amino acids. CDR1 SGHVS and CDR2 FQNEAQ come from the germline V gene.

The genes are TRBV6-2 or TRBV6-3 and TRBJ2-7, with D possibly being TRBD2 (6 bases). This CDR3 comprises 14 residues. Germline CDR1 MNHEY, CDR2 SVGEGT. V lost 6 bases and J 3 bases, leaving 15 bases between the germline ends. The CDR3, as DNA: TGTGCCAGCAGCTCGGGGGTAACACTCTACGAGCAGTACTTC. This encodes CASSSGVTLYEQYF.

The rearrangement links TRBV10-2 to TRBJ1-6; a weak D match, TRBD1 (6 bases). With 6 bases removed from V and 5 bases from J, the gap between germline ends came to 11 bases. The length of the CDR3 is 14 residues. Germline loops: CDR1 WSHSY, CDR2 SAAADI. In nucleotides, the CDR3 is TGCGCCAGCAGACAGGGCTCGGATAATTCACCCCTCCACTTT. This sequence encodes CASRQGSDNSPLHF.

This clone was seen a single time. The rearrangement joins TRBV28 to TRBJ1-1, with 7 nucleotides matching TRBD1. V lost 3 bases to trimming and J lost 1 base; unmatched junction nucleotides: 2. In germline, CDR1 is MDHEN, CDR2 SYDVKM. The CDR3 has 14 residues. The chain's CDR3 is CASSFSGGNTEAFF. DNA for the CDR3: TGTGCCAGCAGTTTTTCAGGGGGGAACACTGAAGCTTTCTTT.

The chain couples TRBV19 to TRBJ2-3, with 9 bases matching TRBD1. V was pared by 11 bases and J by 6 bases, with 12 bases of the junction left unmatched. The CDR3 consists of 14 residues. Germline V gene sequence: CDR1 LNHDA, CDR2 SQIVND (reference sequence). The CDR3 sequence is CASTSTGGSDTQYF. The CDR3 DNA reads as TGTGCCTCAACCTCGACAGGGGGGTCCGATACGCAGTATTTT. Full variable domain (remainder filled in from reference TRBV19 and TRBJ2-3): DGGITQSPKYLFRKEGQNVTLSCEQNLNHDAMYWYRQDPGQGLRLIYYSQIVNDFQKGDIAEGYSVSREKKESFPLTVTSAQKNPTAFYLCASTSTGGSDTQYFGPGTRLTVL.

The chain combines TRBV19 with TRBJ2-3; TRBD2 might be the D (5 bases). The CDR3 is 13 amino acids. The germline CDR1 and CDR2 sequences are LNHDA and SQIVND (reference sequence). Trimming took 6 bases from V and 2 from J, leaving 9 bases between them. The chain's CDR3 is CASSNRDTDTQYF. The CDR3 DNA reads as TGTGCCAGTAGCAACCGGGACACAGATACGCAGTATTTT.

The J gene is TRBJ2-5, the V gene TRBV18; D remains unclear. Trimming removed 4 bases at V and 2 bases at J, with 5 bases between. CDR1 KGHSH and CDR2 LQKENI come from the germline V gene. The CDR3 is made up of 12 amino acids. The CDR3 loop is CASSRVQETQYF. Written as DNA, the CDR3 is TGTGCCAGCTCACGGGTTCAAGAGACCCAGTACTTC.

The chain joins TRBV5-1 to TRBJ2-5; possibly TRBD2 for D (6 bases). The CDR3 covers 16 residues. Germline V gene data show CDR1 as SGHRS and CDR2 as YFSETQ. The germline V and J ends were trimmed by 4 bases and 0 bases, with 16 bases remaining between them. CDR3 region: CASSHGVAAYQETQYF. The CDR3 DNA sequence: TGCGCCAGCAGCCATGGGGTAGCGGCGTACCAAGAGACCCAGTACTTC.

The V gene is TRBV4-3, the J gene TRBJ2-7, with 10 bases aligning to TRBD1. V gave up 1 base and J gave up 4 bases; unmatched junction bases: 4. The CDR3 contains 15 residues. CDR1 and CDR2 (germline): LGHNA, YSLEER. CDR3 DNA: TGCGCCAGCAGCCAAGCGACAGGGGGCGGTTACGAGCAGTACTTC. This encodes CASSQATGGGYEQYF.

CDR3 nucleotide sequence: TGCGCCAGCAAAGAGGGACAGGGGGCAATTGAAGCTTTCTTT. Protein sequence: CASKEGQGAIEAFF. The V call is TRBV4-1, the J call TRBJ1-1; 12 nucleotides align to TRBD1. V trimming: 7 bases; J trimming: 7 bases; junction bases outside the gene matches: 7. Germline V gene sequence: CDR1 MGHRA, CDR2 YSYEKL. The CDR3 length is 14 residues.

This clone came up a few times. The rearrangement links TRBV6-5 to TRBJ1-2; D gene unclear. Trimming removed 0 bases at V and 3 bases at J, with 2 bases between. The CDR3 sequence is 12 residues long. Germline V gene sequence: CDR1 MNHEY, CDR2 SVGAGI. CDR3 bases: TGTGCCAGCAGTTACTCGGACTATGGCTACACCTTC. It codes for CASSYSDYGYTF.

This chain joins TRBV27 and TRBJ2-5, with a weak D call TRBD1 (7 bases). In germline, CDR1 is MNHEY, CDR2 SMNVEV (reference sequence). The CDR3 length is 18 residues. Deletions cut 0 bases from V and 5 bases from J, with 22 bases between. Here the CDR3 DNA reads TGTGCCAGCAGTTTATCACGCGGGACAGCTACCCATGGGGAGACCCAGTACTTC. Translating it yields CASSLSRGTATHGETQYF.

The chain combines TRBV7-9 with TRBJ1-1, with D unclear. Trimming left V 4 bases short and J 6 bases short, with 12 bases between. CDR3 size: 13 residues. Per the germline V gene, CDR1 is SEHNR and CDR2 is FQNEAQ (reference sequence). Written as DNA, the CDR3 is TGTGCCAGCAGCTCTATTCCCGGGGCTGAAGCTTTCTTT. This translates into CASSSIPGAEAFF.

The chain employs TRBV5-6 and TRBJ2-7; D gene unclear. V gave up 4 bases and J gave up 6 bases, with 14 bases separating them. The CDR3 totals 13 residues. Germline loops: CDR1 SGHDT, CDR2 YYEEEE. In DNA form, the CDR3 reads TGTGCCAGCAGCCCTCTCCAGCTGGGCGAGCAGTACTTC. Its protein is CASSPLQLGEQYF.

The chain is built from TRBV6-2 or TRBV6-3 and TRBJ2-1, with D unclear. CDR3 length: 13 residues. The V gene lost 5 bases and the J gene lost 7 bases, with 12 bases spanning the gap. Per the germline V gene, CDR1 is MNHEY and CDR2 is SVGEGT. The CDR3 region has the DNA TGTGCCAGCAGTCAACGGGCCAGGAATGAGCAGTTCTTC. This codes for CASSQRARNEQFF.

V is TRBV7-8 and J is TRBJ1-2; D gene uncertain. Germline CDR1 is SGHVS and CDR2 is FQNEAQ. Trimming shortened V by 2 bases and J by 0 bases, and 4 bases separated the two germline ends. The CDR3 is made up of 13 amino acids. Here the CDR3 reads CASSLTSNYGYTF. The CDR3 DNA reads TGTGCCAGCAGCTTAACATCTAACTATGGCTACACCTTC.

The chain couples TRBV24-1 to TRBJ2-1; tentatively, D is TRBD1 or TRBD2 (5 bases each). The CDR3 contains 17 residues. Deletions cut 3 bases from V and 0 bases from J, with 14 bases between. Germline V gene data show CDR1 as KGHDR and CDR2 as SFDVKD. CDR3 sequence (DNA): TGTGCCACCAGTGATCGGGACCGTTGGAGCTCCTACAATGAGCAGTTCTTC. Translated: CATSDRDRWSSYNEQFF.

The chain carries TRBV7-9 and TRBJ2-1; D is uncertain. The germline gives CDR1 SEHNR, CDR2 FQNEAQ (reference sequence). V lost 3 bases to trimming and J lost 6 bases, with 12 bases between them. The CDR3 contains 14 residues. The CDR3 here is CASSFEASVNEQFF. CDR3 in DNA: TGTGCCAGCAGCTTCGAGGCAAGCGTCAATGAGCAGTTCTTC.

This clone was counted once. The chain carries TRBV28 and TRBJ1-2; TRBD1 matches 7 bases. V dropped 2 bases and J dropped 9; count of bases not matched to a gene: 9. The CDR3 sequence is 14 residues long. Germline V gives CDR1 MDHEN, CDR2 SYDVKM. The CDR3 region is CASSLGQADSRYTF. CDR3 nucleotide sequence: TGTGCCAGCAGTTTAGGACAGGCGGATAGCCGCTACACCTTC.

Here the CDR3 DNA reads TGTGCCATCAGTGAGTCGGGCAACCAAGAGACCCAGTACTTC. It is translated as CAISESGNQETQYF. V and J are TRBV10-3 and TRBJ2-5; D is unclear. The V end lost 0 bases, the J end lost 0 bases, and 5 bases lay between the germline ends. In germline, CDR1 is ENHRY, CDR2 SYGVKD. The CDR3 covers 14 residues.

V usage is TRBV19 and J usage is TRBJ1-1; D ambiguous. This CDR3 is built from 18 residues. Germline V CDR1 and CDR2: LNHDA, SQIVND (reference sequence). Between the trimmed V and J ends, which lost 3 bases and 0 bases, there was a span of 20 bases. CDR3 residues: CASSISVYGRAMNTEAFF. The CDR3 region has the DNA TGTGCCAGTAGTATTAGCGTTTATGGGCGCGCCATGAACACTGAAGCTTTCTTT.